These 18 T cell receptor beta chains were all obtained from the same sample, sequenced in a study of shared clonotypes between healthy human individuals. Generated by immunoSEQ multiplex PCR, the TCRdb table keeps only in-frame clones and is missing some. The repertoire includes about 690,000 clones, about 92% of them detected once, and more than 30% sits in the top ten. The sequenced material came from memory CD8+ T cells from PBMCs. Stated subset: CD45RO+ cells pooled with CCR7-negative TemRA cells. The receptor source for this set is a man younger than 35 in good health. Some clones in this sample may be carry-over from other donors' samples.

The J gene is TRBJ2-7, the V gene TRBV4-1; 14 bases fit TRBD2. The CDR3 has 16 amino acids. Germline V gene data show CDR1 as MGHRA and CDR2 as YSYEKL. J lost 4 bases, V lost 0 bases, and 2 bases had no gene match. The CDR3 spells CASSQEGLAGGYEQYF. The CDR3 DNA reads TGCGCCAGCAGCCAAGAAGGACTAGCGGGAGGATACGAGCAGTACTTC.

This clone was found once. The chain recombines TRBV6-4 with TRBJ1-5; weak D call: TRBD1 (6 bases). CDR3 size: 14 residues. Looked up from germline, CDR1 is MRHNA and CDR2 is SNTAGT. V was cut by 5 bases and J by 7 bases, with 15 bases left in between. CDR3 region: CASSPTIQGQPQHF. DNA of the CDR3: TGTGCCAGCAGTCCTACAATACAGGGCCAGCCCCAGCATTTT.

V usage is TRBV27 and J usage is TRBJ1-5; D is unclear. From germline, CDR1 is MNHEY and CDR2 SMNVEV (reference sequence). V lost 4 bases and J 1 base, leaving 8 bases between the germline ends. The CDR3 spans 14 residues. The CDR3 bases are TGTGCCAGCAGTTCCGGTAGGAGCAATCAGCCCCAGCATTTT. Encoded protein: CASSSGRSNQPQHF.

CDR3 loop: CASSYTLEETQYF. For the CDR3, the DNA is TGTGCCAGCAGTTATACCTTAGAAGAGACCCAGTACTTC. The chain links TRBV6-6 to TRBJ2-5, with D uncertain. The germline gives CDR1 MNHNY, CDR2 SVGAGI (reference sequence). Deletions cut 3 bases from V and 3 bases from J, with 8 bases between. This CDR3 is built from 13 residues.

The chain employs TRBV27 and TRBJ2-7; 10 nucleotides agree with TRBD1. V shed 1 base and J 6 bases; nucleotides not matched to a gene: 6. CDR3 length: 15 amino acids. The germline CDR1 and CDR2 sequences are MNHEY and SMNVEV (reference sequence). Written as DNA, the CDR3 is TGTGCCAGCAGTTTATGGGGGACAGGGGTTTCCGAGCAGTACTTC. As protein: CASSLWGTGVSEQYF.

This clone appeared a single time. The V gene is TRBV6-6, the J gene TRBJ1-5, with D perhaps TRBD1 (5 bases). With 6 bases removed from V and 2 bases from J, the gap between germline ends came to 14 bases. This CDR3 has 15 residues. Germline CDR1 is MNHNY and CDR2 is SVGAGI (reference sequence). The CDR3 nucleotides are TGTGCCAGCAGCCCTGGGGGGTCGGGCAATCAGCCCCAGCATTTT. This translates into CASSPGGSGNQPQHF.

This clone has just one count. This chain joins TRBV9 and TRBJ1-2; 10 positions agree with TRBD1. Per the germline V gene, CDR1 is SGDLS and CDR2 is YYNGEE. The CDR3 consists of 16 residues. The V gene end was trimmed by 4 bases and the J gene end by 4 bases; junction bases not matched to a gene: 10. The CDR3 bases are TGTGCCAGCAGCTCCTACCGGGACAGGGGAGGCTATGGCTACACCTTC. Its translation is CASSSYRDRGGYGYTF.

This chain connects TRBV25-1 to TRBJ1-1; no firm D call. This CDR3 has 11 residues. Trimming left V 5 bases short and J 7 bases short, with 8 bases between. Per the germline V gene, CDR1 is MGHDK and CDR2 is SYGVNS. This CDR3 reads CASSFRDEAFF. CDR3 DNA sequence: TGTGCCAGCAGTTTCCGGGATGAAGCTTTCTTT.

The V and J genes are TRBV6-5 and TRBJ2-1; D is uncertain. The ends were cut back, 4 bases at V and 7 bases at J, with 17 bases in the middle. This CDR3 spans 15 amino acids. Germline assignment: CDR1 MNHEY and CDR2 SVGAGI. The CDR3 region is CASSSPGTHGNEQFF. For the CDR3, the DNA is TGTGCCAGCAGTTCCCCCGGTACACATGGGAATGAGCAGTTCTTC.

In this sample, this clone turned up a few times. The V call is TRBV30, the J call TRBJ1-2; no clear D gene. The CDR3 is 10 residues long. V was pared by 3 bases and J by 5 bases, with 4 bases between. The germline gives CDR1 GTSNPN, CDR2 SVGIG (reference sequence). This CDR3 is CAWRTYGYTF. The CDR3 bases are TGTGCCTGGAGGACATATGGCTACACCTTC.

DNA of the CDR3: TGTGCCAGCAGTGAGTGGGGAGGCGTGGAAAAACTGTTTTTT. This sequence encodes CASSEWGGVEKLFF. The rearrangement joins TRBV25-1 to TRBJ1-4; D remains unclear. Germline V gene data show CDR1 as MGHDK and CDR2 as SYGVNS. The V end lost 3 bases, the J end lost 8 bases, and 13 bases lay between the germline ends. CDR3 length: 14 amino acids.

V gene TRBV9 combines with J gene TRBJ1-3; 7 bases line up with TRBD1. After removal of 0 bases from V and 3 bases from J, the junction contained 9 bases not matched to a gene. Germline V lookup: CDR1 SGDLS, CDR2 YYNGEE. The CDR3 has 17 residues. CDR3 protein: CASSVGMDRSLGNTIYF. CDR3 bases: TGTGCCAGCAGCGTAGGAATGGACAGGAGCCTTGGAAACACCATATATTTT.

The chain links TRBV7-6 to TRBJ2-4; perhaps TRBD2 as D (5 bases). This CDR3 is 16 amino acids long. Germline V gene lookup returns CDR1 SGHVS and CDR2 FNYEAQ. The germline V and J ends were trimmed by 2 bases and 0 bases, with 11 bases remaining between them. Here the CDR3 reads CASSLYSGIAKNIQYF. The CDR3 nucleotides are TGTGCCAGCAGCTTATACAGCGGCATAGCCAAAAACATTCAGTACTTC.

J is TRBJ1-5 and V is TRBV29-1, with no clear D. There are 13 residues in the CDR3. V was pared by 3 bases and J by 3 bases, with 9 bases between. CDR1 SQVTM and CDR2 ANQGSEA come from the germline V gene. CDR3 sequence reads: CSVDTGFNQPQHF. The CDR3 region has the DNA TGCAGCGTTGATACGGGGTTCAATCAGCCCCAGCATTTT.

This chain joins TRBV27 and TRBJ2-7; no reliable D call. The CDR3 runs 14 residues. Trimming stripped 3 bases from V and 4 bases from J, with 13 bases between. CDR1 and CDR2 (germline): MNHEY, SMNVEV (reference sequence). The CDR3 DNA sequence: TGTGCCAGCAGTTTTCAGTCCTCGGTTTACGAGCAGTACTTC. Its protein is CASSFQSSVYEQYF.

CDR3: CAWGTGRGTYEQYF. Written as DNA, the CDR3 is TGTGCCTGGGGTACCGGGCGGGGGACCTACGAGCAGTACTTC. V is TRBV30 and J is TRBJ2-7; 7 bases are shared with TRBD2. J lost 2 bases, V lost 5 bases, and 9 bases had no gene match. This CDR3 region has 14 residues. CDR1 and CDR2 from the germline V gene are GTSNPN and SVGIG (reference sequence).

CDR3 sequence: CASSPGDYEQYF. The CDR3 coding sequence is TGTGCCAGCAGCCCAGGAGACTACGAGCAGTACTTC. The V gene is TRBV25-1, the J gene TRBJ2-7; D gene uncertain. The CDR3 extends over 12 amino acids. CDR1 is MGHDK, CDR2 SYGVNS, per germline. Trimming pared 6 bases from V and 3 bases from J, leaving 9 bases between.

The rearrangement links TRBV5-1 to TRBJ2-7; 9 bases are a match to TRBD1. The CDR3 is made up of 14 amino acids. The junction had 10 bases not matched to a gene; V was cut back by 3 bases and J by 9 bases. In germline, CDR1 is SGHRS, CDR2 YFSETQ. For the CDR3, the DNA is TGCGCCAGCAGCTCAATCAACAGGGGGCTGGGGCAGTACTTC. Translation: CASSSINRGLGQYF. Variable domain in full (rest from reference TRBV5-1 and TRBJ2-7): KAGVTQTPRYLIKTRGQQVTLSCSPISGHRSVSWYQQTPGQGLQFLFEYFSETQRNKGNFPGRFSGRQFSNSRSEMNVSTLELGDSALYLCASSSINRGLGQYFGPGTRLTVT.